The present T cell receptor (beta chain) was sequenced within a study of OX40 agonist ivuxolimab in advanced cancers. Across the study: Dose-escalation patients had hepatocellular carcinoma, melanoma, renal cell or head and neck cancer. Overall study results and limits: Mean expanded clone counts were higher in CD8+ than CD4+ T cells.

Note on this clone: Its antigen is still unknown.

Generated by immunoSEQ multiplex PCR, the TCRdb table keeps only in-frame clones and is missing some. The sample holds fewer than 85,000 clones, roughly 87% seen once. The TCR comes from an adult with an advanced solid tumor such as melanoma, head and neck, liver or kidney cancer. The specimen comprised CD4+ or CD8+ T cells sorted from blood, sampled in a trial of the OX40 agonist ivuxolimab.

CDR3 DNA: TGTGCCAGCAGCCAAACCGGACAGGGTCGTCACTATGGCTACACCTTC. It codes for CASSQTGQGRHYGYTF. The genes are TRBV4-2 and TRBJ1-2, with 8 positions matching TRBD1. V shed 2 bases and J 3 bases; nucleotides not matched to a gene: 8. There are 16 residues in the CDR3. CDR1 and CDR2 (germline): LGHNA, YNFKEQ.